The 3 T cell receptor beta chains below come from one sample, sequenced in a study of blood T cell repertoires in COVID-19. Method: immunoSEQ multiplex PCR; TCRdb's copy keeps in-frame clones and lacks some. The data hold about 360,000 clones, with roughly 87% observed a single time. The source material was PBMCs or T cells enriched from blood (not recorded which). The receptor source for this set is a middle-aged woman with acute COVID-19.

The chain uses TRBV6-2 or TRBV6-3 and TRBJ1-2, with D perhaps TRBD1 (6 bases). Trimming left V 4 bases short and J 1 base short, with 22 bases between. The CDR3 runs to 18 residues. Per germline, CDR1 MNHEY and CDR2 SVGEGT. CDR3 DNA: TGTGCCAGCAGTTCCACCCCGGACAGAACCCGTTTTAACTATGGCTACACCTTC. Translation: CASSSTPDRTRFNYGYTF.

To note about this clone: At one boundary the junction diverges from the germline segment, which might be a read error. This CDR3 is CASSLGRGDYSEQFF. CDR3 sequence (DNA): TGCGCCAGCAGCTTGGGCAGGGGCGATTACAGTGAGCAGTTCTTC. V is TRBV5-1 and J is TRBJ2-1; weak D call: TRBD1 (6 bases). The V gene's germline CDR1 is SGHRS and CDR2 YFSETQ. This CDR3 region has 15 residues.

The genes are TRBV5-4 and TRBJ1-4; weak D call: TRBD1 (5 bases). CDR1 and CDR2 from the germline V gene are SGHNT and YYREEE (reference sequence). The V and J ends lost 5 bases and 4 bases respectively, with 12 bases between them. The CDR3 totals 14 residues. CDR3 region: CASRPDSYNEKLFF. In nucleotides, the CDR3 is TGTGCCAGCAGACCTGACAGTTATAATGAAAAACTGTTTTTT.